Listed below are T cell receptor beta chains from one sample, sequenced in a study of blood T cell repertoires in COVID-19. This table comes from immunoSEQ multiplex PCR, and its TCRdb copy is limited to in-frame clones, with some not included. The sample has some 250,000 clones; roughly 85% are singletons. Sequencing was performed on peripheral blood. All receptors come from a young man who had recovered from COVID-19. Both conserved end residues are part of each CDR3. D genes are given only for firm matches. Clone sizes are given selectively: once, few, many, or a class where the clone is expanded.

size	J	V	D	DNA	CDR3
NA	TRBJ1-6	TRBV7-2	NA	TGTGCCAGCAGCTCCCGCTGGTCAGGGGCGGTCTATAATTCACCCCTCCACTTT	CASSSRWSGAVYNSPLHF
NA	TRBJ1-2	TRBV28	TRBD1	TGTGCCAGCAGTCCGGGACAGGGGGCTGATGGCTACACCTTC	CASSPGQGADGYTF
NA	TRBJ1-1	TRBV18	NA	TGTGCCAGCTCACCGGGCCTGCGAAACACTGAAGCTTTCTTT	CASSPGLRNTEAFF
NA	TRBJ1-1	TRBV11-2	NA	TGTGCCAGCAGCTTATTTGGCAGGGACACTGAAGCTTTCTTT	CASSLFGRDTEAFF
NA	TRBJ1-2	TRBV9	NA	TGTGCCAGCAGCGTAGATGAGTTGGGCTACACCTTC	CASSVDELGYTF
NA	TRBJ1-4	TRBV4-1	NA	TGCGCCAGCAGCCGCCGAGATGAAAAACTGTTTTTT	CASSRRDEKLFF
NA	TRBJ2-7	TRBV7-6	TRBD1	TGTGCCAGCAGCTTTGAACAGGGGCCCGAGCAGTACTTC	CASSFEQGPEQYF
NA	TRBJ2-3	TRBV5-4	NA	TGTGCCAGCAGCCCCGACAGTTTCTTCACAGATACGCAGTATTTT	CASSPDSFFTDTQYF
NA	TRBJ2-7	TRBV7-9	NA	TGTGCCAGCAGGATGGACAGTGCCTACGAGCAGTACTTC	CASRMDSAYEQYF
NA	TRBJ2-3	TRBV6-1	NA	TGTGCCAGCAGTGAAGAAGGGGAACCCCCAGATACGCAGTATTTT	CASSEEGEPPDTQYF
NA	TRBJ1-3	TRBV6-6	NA	TGTGCCAGCAGTCCCGGACAGCCTACACTCTCCTCTGGAAACACCATATATTTT	CASSPGQPTLSSGNTIYF
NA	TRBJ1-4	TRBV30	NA	TGTGCCTGGAGTGTAGGCGGGGGCCGGTCTGAAAAACTGTTTTTT	CAWSVGGGRSEKLFF
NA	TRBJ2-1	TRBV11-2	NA	TGTGCCAGCAGCTGGTCCCGGGGGGAGCAGTTCTTC	CASSWSRGEQFF
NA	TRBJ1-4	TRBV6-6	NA	TGTGCCAGCAGGAGGGGGTCTGTAAATGAAAAACTGTTTTTT	CASRRGSVNEKLFF
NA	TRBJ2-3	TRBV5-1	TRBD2	TGCGCCCGCAGCACCGGGGGGCTAGCGGGGGGCTCGACAGATACGCAGTATTTT	CARSTGGLAGGSTDTQYF
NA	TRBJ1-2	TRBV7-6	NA	TGTGCCAGCAGTAGTAACAGGGAGCCTAACTATGGCTACACCTTC	CASSSNREPNYGYTF
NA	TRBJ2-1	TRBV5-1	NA	TGCGCCAGCAGCTTGGTAGGGGCGAATGAGCAGTTCTTC	CASSLVGANEQFF
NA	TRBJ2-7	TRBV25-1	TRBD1	TGTGCCAGCAGTGAACCTGGGACAGGGAGTTACGAGCAGTACTTC	CASSEPGTGSYEQYF
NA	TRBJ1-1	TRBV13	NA	TGTGCCAGCAGCTCCACAGGGTATGGGAATACTGAAGCTTTCTTT	CASSSTGYGNTEAFF
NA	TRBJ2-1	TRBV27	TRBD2	TGTGCCAGCAGTTTATCGGGGACTAGGAATGAGCAGTTCTTC	CASSLSGTRNEQFF
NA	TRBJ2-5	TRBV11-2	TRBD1	TGTGCCAGCAGCTTAGGGAACACGGGACAGGAGAACCAAGAGACCCAGTACTTC	CASSLGNTGQENQETQYF
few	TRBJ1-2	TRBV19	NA	TGTGCCAGTAGTCCGTCTCCCTATGGCTACACCTTC	CASSPSPYGYTF
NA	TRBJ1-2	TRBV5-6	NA	TGTGCCAGCAGCTTGGCCGTAAACTATGGCTACACCTTC	CASSLAVNYGYTF
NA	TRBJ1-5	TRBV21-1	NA	TGTGCCAGCAGCAAACGACAGGGGGCAAAAGGGCAGCCCCAGCATTTT	CASSKRQGAKGQPQHF
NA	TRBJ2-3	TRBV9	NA	TGTGCCAGCAGCGTAGATGCGGACTTAACAGATACGCAGTATTTT	CASSVDADLTDTQYF
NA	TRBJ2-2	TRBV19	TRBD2	TGTGCCAGTAGTACGAGTCCTAGCGGGGGGATGAACACCGGGGAGCTGTTTTTT	CASSTSPSGGMNTGELFF
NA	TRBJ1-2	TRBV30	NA	TGTGCCTGGATCGAAGGGGCAGGGGTCTATGGCTACACCTTC	CAWIEGAGVYGYTF
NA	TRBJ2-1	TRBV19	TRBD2	TGTGCCAGTAGTATGGCGGCGGGGGGGCAAGATGAGCAGTTCTTC	CASSMAAGGQDEQFF
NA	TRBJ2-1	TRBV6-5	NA	TGTGCCAGCAGTTACTCATACCAGGTTACTGAGCAGTTCTTC	CASSYSYQVTEQFF
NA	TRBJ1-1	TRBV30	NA	TGTGCCTGGAGTGTACGATACAGGGTGACTGAAGCTTTCTTT	CAWSVRYRVTEAFF
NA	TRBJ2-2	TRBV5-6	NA	TGTGCCAGCAGCATAACTAGGGCCGGGGAGCTGTTTTTT	CASSITRAGELFF
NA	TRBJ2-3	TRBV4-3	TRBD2	TGCGCCAGCAGCCAAGACTTACTAGCGGGGAGGGGGACAGATACGCAGTATTTT	CASSQDLLAGRGTDTQYF
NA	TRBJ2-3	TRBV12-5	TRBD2	TGTGCTAGTGGTTTGGGGACTAGCGGGGGGCCAGATACGCAGTATTTT	CASGLGTSGGPDTQYF
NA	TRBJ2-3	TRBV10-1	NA	TGCGCCAGCAGCAATCCAGATACGCAGTATTTT	CASSNPDTQYF
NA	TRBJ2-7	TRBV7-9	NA	TGTGCCAGCAGCCAGGGGGGCTACTCCTACGAGCAGTACTTC	CASSQGGYSYEQYF
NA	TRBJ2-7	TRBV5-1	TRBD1	TGCGCCAGCAGCTTGGACAGGGGATCCTACGAGCAGTACTTC	CASSLDRGSYEQYF
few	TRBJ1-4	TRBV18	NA	TGTGCCAGCTCACCACTCCCTGAGCGTGAAAAACTGTTTTTT	CASSPLPEREKLFF
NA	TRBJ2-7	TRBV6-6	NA	TGTGCCAGCAGTTCTATAGCCTATTCCTACGAGCAGTACTTC	CASSSIAYSYEQYF
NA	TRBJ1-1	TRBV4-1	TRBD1	TGCGCCAGCAGCCAACAGGGGGACACTGAAGCTTTCTTT	CASSQQGDTEAFF
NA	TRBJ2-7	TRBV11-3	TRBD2	TGTGCCAGCAGCTTAGGAGCGGGGGTCTCCTACGAGCAGTACTTC	CASSLGAGVSYEQYF
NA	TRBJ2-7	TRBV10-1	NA	TGCGCCAGCAGTGAGAACCCGCGCTACGAGCAGTACTTC	CASSENPRYEQYF
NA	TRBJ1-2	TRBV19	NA	TGTGCCAGTAGTATCCGGGACATCTATGGCTACACCTTC	CASSIRDIYGYTF
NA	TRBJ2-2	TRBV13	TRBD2	TGTGCCAGCAAGACTAGCGGGGCCGCGAACACCGGGGAGCTGTTTTTT	CASKTSGAANTGELFF
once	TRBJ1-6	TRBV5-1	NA	TGCGCCAGCAGCTTGGCCAGGGCAGGTTCACCCCTCCACTTT	CASSLARAGSPLHF
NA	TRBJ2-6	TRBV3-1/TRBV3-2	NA	TGTGCCAGCAGCCCGTCTCTGCGGGGGGCCAACGTCCTGACTTTC	CASSPSLRGANVLTF
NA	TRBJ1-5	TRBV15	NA	TGTGCCACCAGCAACATCCAGGGGTATAGCAATCAGCCCCAGCATTTT	CATSNIQGYSNQPQHF
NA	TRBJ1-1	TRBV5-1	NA	TGCGCCAGCAGCCCCCGACCGGGGAAAGCTGAAGCTTTCTTT	CASSPRPGKAEAFF
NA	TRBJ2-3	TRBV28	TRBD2	TGTGCCAGCAGTTCTCCCGTAGCGGGGGGACACACAGATACGCAGTATTTT	CASSSPVAGGHTDTQYF
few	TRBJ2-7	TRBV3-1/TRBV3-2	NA	TGTGCCAGCAGCCAAGATCAGACACCTCCCTACGAGCAGTACTTC	CASSQDQTPPYEQYF
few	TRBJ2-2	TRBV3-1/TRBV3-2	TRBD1	TGTGCCAGCAGCCAAGATCGAGGGACAGGGACCGGGGAGCTGTTTTTT	CASSQDRGTGTGELFF
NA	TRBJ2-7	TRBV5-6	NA	TGTGCCAGCAGCAGGACGGACTATACCTCCTACGAGCAGTACTTC	CASSRTDYTSYEQYF
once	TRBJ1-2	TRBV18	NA	TGTGCCAGCTCACCTGGTAGTGGCTACACCTTC	CASSPGSGYTF
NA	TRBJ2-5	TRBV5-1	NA	TGCGCCAGCAGCTCCCCCGGGACAACGTTTGAGACCCAGTACTTC	CASSSPGTTFETQYF
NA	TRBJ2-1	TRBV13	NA	TGTGCCAGCAGCCCCGAGCCCTACAATGAGCAGTTCTTC	CASSPEPYNEQFF
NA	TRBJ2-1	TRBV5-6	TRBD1	TGTGCCAGCAGCTTGATGTCGACAGGGGGCAAGTACAATGAGCAGTTCTTC	CASSLMSTGGKYNEQFF
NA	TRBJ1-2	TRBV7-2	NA	TGTGCCAGCAGCTTATATACCAGGGTTGGCTACACCTTC	CASSLYTRVGYTF
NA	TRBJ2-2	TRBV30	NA	TGTGCCTGGAGTCCTCTTTATAACGGGGAGCTGTTTTTT	CAWSPLYNGELFF
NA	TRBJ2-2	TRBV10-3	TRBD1	TGTGCCATCAGTGGACAGGGGGGAAGCGGGGAGCTGTTTTTT	CAISGQGGSGELFF
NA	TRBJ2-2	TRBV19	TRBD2	TGTGCCAGTAGGGGGACTAGGCCGAACACCGGGGAGCTGTTTTTT	CASRGTRPNTGELFF